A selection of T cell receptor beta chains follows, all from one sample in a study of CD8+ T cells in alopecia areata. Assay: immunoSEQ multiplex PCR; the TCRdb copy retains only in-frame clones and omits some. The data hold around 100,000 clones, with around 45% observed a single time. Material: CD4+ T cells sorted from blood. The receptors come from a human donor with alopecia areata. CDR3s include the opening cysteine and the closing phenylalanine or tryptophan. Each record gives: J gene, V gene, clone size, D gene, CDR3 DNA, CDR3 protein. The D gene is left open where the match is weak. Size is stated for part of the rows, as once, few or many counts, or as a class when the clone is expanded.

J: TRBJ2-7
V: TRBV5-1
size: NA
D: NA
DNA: TGCGCCAGCAGCGCCAATCCGGGGGCGAGCTACGAGCAGTACTTC
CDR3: CASSANPGASYEQYF

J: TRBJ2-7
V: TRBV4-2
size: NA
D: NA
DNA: TGTGCCAGCAGCCAAGATTTTGGGGACGAGCAGTACTTC
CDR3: CASSQDFGDEQYF

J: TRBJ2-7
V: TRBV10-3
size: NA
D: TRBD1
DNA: TGTGCCATCAAGGGACAGGGGTACGAGCAGTACTTC
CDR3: CAIKGQGYEQYF

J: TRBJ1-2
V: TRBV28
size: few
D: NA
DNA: TGTGCCAGCAGTACGGGGGGAAGTAACTATGGCTACACCTTC
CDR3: CASSTGGSNYGYTF

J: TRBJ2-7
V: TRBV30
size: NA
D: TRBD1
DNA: TGTGCCTGGAGTGCGGACAGGGCGTCGTCCTACGAGCAGTACTTC
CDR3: CAWSADRASSYEQYF

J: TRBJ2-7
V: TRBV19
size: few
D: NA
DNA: TGTGCCAGGGTGCCGATGAGGGAGCAGGGCGAGCAGTACTTC
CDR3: CARVPMREQGEQYF

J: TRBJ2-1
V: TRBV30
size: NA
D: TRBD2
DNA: TGTGCCTGGAGTATAAACCTAGCGGGAGAGCAGTTCTTC
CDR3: CAWSINLAGEQFF

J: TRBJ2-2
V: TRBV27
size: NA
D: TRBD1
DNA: TGTGCCAGCAGTTCAAACCAGGGGGCCGGGGAGCTGTTTTTT
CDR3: CASSSNQGAGELFF

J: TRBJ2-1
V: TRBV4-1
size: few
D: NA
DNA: TGCGCCAGCAGCCATGGCGTTGAGCAGTTCTTC
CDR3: CASSHGVEQFF

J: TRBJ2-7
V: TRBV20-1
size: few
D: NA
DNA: TGCAGTGCCCCTGACAACTACGAGCAGTACTTC
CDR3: CSAPDNYEQYF

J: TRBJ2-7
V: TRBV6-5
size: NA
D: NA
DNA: TGTGCCAGCAGTTATGGTAGCGGAACCTACGAGCAGTACTTC
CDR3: CASSYGSGTYEQYF

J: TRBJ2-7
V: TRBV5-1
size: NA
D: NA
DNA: TGCGCCAGCAGCTTGGACTGGCAATACGAGCAGTACTTC
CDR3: CASSLDWQYEQYF

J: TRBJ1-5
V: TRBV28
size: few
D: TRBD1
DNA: TGTGCCAGCAGCCCCAGGGGGTTTGGCAATCAGCCCCAGCATTTT
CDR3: CASSPRGFGNQPQHF

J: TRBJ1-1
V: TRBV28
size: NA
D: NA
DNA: TGTGCCAGCAGTTTAGGGAACACTGAAGCTTTCTTT
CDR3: CASSLGNTEAFF

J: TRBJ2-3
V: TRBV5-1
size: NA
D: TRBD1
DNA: TGCGCCAGCAGCGTTCGACAGGGGGTAAATACGCAGTATTTT
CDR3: CASSVRQGVNTQYF

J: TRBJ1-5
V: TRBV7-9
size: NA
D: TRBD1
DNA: TGTGCCAGCAGCCTCAGGGGGGCAGGGGATGACGATCAGCCCCAGCATTTT
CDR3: CASSLRGAGDDDQPQHF

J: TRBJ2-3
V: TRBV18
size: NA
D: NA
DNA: TGTGCCAGCTCACCAGCACTCACAGATACGCAGTATTTT
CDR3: CASSPALTDTQYF

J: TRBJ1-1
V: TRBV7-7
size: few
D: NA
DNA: TGTGCCAGCAGACCCGGGGGAGGGAACACTGAAGCTTTCTTT
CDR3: CASRPGGGNTEAFF

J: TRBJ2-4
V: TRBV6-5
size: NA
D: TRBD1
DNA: TGTGCCAGCAAACGACAGGGTGGATGGGAAAACATTCAGTACTTC
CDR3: CASKRQGGWENIQYF

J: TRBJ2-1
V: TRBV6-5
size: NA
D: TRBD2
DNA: TGTGCCAGCAGCCTACTAGCGGGGAAATACAATGAGCAGTTCTTC
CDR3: CASSLLAGKYNEQFF

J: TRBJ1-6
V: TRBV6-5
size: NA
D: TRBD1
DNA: TGTGCCAGCAGTTACCGGACAGGGAGGGCTTCACCCCTCCACTTT
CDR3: CASSYRTGRASPLHF

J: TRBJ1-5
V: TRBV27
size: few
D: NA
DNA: TGTGCCAGCAGTTCGCAGTCGGCGGGCAATCAGCCCCAGCATTTT
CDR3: CASSSQSAGNQPQHF

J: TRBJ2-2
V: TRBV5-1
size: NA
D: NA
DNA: TGCGCCAGCAGTCCCCAGGGGACCGGGAAGCTGTTTTTT
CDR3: CASSPQGTGKLFF

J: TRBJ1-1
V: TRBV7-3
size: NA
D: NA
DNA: TGTGCCAGCAGCCCAGGGACGGTTAACACTGAAGCTTTCTTT
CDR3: CASSPGTVNTEAFF

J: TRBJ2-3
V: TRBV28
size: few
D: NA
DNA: TGTGCCAGCAGTTTAAGTGGCACAGATACGCAGTATTTT
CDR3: CASSLSGTDTQYF

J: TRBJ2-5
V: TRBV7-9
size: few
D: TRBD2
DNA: TGTGCCAGCAGTTCCTCCGGGACTAGGTACCAAGAGACCCAGTACTTC
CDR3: CASSSSGTRYQETQYF

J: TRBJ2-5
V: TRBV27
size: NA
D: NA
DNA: TGTGCCACCCAGAAGGGGCGTAACCAAGAGACCCAGTACTTC
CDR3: CATQKGRNQETQYF

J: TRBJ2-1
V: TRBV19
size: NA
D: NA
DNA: TGTGCCAGTAGTATAGGGACAGCCTACAATGAGCAGTTCTTC
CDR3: CASSIGTAYNEQFF

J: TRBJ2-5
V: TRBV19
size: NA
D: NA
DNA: TGTGCCAGTCGCAGGGGACCCAATCTCGAAGAGACCCAGTACTTC
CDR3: CASRRGPNLEETQYF

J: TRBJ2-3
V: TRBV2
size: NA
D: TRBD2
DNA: TGTGCCAGCAGTCGACTAGCGGGAATGGATACGCAGTATTTT
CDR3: CASSRLAGMDTQYF

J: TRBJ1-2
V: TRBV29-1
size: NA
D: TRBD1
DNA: TGCAGCGTTGAAGACTCGGACAGGGTTTATGGCTACACCTTC
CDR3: CSVEDSDRVYGYTF

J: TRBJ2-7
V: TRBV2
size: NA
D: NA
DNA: TGTGCCAGCAGTGAACAGGGTTATGGGTACGAGCAGTACTTC
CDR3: CASSEQGYGYEQYF

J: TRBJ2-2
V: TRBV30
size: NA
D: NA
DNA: TGTGCCTGGAGTATAATAGTGGGAACCGGGGAGCTGTTTTTT
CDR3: CAWSIIVGTGELFF

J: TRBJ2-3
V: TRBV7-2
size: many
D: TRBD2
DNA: TGTGCCAGCAGCTTATCGCGGGAGGGAGGTGTGCGAGATACGCAGTATTTT
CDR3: CASSLSREGGVRDTQYF

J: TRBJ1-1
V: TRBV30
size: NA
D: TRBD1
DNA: TGTGCCTGGAGGCAACAGGGGACCACTGAAGCTTTCTTT
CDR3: CAWRQQGTTEAFF